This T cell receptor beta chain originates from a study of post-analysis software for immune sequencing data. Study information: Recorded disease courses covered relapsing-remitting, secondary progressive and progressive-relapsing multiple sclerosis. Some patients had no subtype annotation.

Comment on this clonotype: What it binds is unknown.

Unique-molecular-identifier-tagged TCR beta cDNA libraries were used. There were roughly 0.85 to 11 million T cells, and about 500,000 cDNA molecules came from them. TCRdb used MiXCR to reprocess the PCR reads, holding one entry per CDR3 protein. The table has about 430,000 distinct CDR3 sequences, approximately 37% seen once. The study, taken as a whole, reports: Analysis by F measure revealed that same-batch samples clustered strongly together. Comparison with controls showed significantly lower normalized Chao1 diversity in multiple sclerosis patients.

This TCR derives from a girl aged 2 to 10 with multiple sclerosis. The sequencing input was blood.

CDR3 protein: CASSLPWLLTISHEQFF. DNA for the CDR3: TGTGCCAGCAGCCTCCCGTGGCTTTTAACAATAAGCCATGAGCAGTTCTTC. The rearrangement uses TRBV7-9 and TRBJ2-1, with D unclear. The V end was cut by 5 bases, the J end by 8 bases, with 25 bases between. Germline CDR1 and CDR2: SEHNR and FQNEAQ (reference sequence). CDR3 size: 17 residues.